This T cell receptor (beta chain) came from a study of tumor-infiltrating lymphocytes in primary liver carcinoma. About the study: Primary liver carcinoma, confirmed by histopathology, was surgically resected. The tumors ranged from roughly 4.2 to 11 cm across and fell within stage T1-T3 N0M0. Productive TCRbeta read yields ran from roughly 3.65 to 7.13 million per sample and were similar between tissues.

Total RNA amounting to roughly 450 ng was the source from which TCR beta cDNA was made with a constant-region primer. Library construction for TCR beta comprised three nested multiplex PCR rounds performed with slightly modified ARM-PCR. TRBV1-TRBV30 forward primers and a C-beta reverse primer were used in the first two PCR rounds, which each ran for about 10 cycles. TCRdb itself ran the multiplex PCR reads through MiXCR, one entry per CDR3 protein. In the table there are approximately 300,000 distinct CDR3 sequences, over 55% of which are singletons. Overall study results and limits: The 250 largest clones made up significantly more of tumor than blood repertoires (p = 0.039).

Both blood RNA, taken from unsorted whole blood, and germline DNA were extracted. Per the germline V gene, CDR1 is MNHNS and CDR2 is SASEGT. This CDR3 contains 13 residues. Deletions cut 5 bases from V and 6 bases from J, with 13 bases between. This clonotype was detected many times. What it recognizes is unknown. The chain has TRBV6-1 and TRBJ1-1, with a possible D match to TRBD1 (6 bases). This receptor was taken from a man aged 40-50 years with primary liver carcinoma and hepatitis B virus infection. Source material: peripheral blood. CDR3 in DNA: TGTGCCAGCAGTCAAACAGGGCGGGCTGAAGCTTTCTTT. This translates into CASSQTGRAEAFF.